Below, 12 T cell receptor beta chains from the same sample are listed, as sequenced in a study of spatial heterogeneity in lung cancer. Study-wide results and limits: Within tumors, counts of expanded alpha and beta TCRs tracked tumor mutation counts.

TCRdb ran MiXCR on the 5' RACE reads and lists one entry per CDR3 protein. The sample has 7,000 to 8,500 distinct CDR3 sequences; more than 5% are singletons. No cognate antigen is known for these TCRs. Time point here: sample taken at primary tumor resection. The input for sequencing was lung tumor tissue, taken at surgery. The receptors originated from a male donor with early-stage non-small cell lung cancer.

Notes on this clonotype: This may be a read error, as it is one base from a much larger clone. The CDR3 does not close with the conserved phenylalanine or tryptophan, likely indicating a read error. The gene calls are TRBV2 and TRBJ1-1; 7 bases agree with TRBD1. Unmatched junction bases numbered 3, after V lost 4 bases and J lost 4 bases. This CDR3 comprises 13 residues. Germline lookup yields CDR1 SNHLY and CDR2 FYNNEI. For the CDR3, the DNA is TGTGCCAGCAGTGTGAACAGGGGCACTGAAGCTTTCTTA. It specifies CASSVNRGTEAFL.

This clonotype was detected ten times or more. The chain links TRBV20-1 to TRBJ1-6, with D possibly matching TRBD1 (6 bases). Trimming shortened V by 3 bases and J by 6 bases, and 12 bases separated the two germline ends. This CDR3 spans 14 amino acids. The germline gives CDR1 DFQATT, CDR2 SNEGSKA (reference sequence). The CDR3 loop is CSASFDRINSPLHF. The CDR3, as DNA: TGCAGTGCTAGTTTTGACAGGATTAATTCACCCCTCCACTTT.

This clonotype showed up many times. The V and J genes are TRBV10-3 and TRBJ1-6; D perhaps matches TRBD1 (5 bases). Looked up from germline, CDR1 is ENHRY and CDR2 is SYGVKD. The CDR3 is 14 residues long. The V and J ends lost 3 bases and 6 bases respectively, with 9 bases between them. CDR3 residues: CAISDQGSNSPLHF. Written as DNA, the CDR3 is TGTGCCATCAGTGACCAGGGAAGTAATTCACCCCTCCACTTT.

This clonotype came up many times. This chain joins TRBV28 and TRBJ2-7; 8 bases are a match to TRBD1. This CDR3 has 14 amino acids. Germline CDR1 MDHEN, CDR2 SYDVKM. The V gene end was trimmed by 5 bases and the J gene end by 2 bases; junction bases not matched to a gene: 5. The DNA for the CDR3 is TGTGCCAGCAGTCCAGGACAGGGTCCCTACGAGCAGTACTTC. Encoded protein: CASSPGQGPYEQYF.

This clonotype was counted at least ten times. V and J are TRBV5-1 and TRBJ2-1; TRBD2 is a possible D gene (5 bases). The V gene lost 2 bases and the J gene lost 6 bases, with 12 bases spanning the gap. Germline V CDR1 and CDR2: SGHRS, YFSETQ. The CDR3 has 14 amino acids. The CDR3 is CASSFGLRGNEQFF. The CDR3 DNA is TGCGCCAGCAGCTTCGGGCTTCGGGGCAATGAGCAGTTCTTC. Combining the CDR3 with reference TRBV5-1 and TRBJ2-1 gives the whole variable domain KAGVTQTPRYLIKTRGQQVTLSCSPISGHRSVSWYQQTPGQGLQFLFEYFSETQRNKGNFPGRFSGRQFSNSRSEMNVSTLELGDSALYLCASSFGLRGNEQFFGPGTRLTVL.

This clonotype was found many times. This chain links TRBV9 with TRBJ2-7; no firm D call. This CDR3 spans 16 amino acids. The germline gives CDR1 SGDLS, CDR2 YYNGEE. Trimming pared 0 bases from V and 0 bases from J, leaving 13 bases between. The CDR3 loop reads CASSVEAFQSSYEQYF. CDR3 sequence (DNA): TGTGCCAGCAGCGTAGAGGCTTTCCAGAGCTCCTACGAGCAGTACTTC.

This sequence joins TRBV5-4 and TRBJ2-5; 8 positions match TRBD1. The CDR3 sequence is 14 residues long. Trimming cost V 3 bases and J 5 bases; bases outside gene matches: 6. Germline-derived CDR1 and CDR2 are SGHNT and YYREEE (reference sequence). The CDR3 DNA reads as TGTGCCAGCAGCTCCCAGGGGGCGCGGGAGACCCAGTACTTC. This codes for CASSSQGARETQYF.

This clonotype was detected many times. The chain links TRBV2 to TRBJ1-1; TRBD1 might be the D (5 bases). V dropped 0 bases and J dropped 5 bases, with 16 bases sitting between them. CDR3 length equals 16 residues. Germline loops: CDR1 SNHLY, CDR2 FYNNEI. The CDR3 DNA reads TGTGCCAGCAGTGAAGCGTCGGGCAGGGTACGGACTGAAGCTTTCTTT. Encoded protein: CASSEASGRVRTEAFF.

As concerns this clonotype: A much larger clonotype is one base distant, so this may be a read error. V and J are TRBV18 and TRBJ2-5; the D gene is possibly TRBD1 (5 bases). The CDR3 runs 14 residues. Trimming took off 5 bases at V and 7 bases at J, with 17 bases between the two ends. From germline, CDR1 is KGHSH and CDR2 LQKENI. The CDR3 reads CASSSQGVESTQYF. CDR3 coding DNA: TGTGCCAGCTCATCCCAAGGGGTGGAGTCGACCCAGTACTTC. Using reference TRBV18 and TRBJ2-5 for the parts outside the CDR3, the full variable domain is NAGVMQNPRHLVRRRGQEARLRCSPMKGHSHVYWYRQLPEEGLKFMVYLQKENIIDESGMPKERFSAEFPKEGPSILRIQQVVRGDSAAYFCASSSQGVESTQYFGPGTRLLVL.

In this sample, this clonotype is medium-sized. The rearrangement uses TRBV11-3 and TRBJ2-5; tentative D call: TRBD2 (5 bases). This CDR3 is 15 amino acids long. V shed 1 base and J shed 2 bases, with 11 bases lying between them. CDR1 and CDR2 from the germline V gene are SGHNT and YENEEA. This CDR3 reads CASSLGQRQQETQYF. The DNA for the CDR3 is TGTGCCAGCAGCTTAGGCCAGCGGCAGCAAGAGACCCAGTACTTC.

This clonotype occurred many times. This rearrangement joins TRBV2 to TRBJ1-5; possible D gene TRBD1, 5 bases. V dropped 3 bases and J dropped 6 bases, with 9 bases sitting between them. The CDR3 covers 13 residues. The germline V gene has CDR1 SNHLY and CDR2 FYNNEI. CDR3 nucleotides: TGTGCCAGCAGTGAGGAGGGGATTCAGCCCCAGCATTTT. Translating it yields CASSEEGIQPQHF.

In nucleotides, the CDR3 is TGTGCCAGCAGCCTACCGGGACAGGGATCCTACGAGCAGTACTTC. Translating it yields CASSLPGQGSYEQYF. The J gene is TRBJ2-7, the V gene TRBV28; 9 bases are a match to TRBD1. Germline V CDR1 and CDR2: MDHEN, SYDVKM. V shed 6 bases and J 1 base; nucleotides not matched to a gene: 7. The CDR3 consists of 15 residues.